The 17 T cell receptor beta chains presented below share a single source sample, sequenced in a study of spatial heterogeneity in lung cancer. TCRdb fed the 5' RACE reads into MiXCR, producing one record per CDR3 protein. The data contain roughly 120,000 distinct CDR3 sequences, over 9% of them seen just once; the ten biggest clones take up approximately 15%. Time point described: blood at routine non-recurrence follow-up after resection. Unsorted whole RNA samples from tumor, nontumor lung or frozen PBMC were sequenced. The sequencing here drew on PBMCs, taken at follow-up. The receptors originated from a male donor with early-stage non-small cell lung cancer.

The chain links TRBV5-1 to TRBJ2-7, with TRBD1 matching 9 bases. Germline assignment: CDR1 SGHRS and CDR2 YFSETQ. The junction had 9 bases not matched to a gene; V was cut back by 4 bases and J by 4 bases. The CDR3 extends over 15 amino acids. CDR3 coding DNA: TGCGCCAGCAGCACCCCCGGGACAGGGACTTACGAGCAGTACTTC. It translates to CASSTPGTGTYEQYF.

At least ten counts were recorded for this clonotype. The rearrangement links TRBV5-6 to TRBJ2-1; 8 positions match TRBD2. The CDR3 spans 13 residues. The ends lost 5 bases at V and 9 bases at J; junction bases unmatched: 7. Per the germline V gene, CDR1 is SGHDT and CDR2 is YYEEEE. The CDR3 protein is CASRLAGRSEQFF. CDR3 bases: TGTGCCAGCAGATTAGCGGGGCGAAGTGAGCAGTTCTTC.

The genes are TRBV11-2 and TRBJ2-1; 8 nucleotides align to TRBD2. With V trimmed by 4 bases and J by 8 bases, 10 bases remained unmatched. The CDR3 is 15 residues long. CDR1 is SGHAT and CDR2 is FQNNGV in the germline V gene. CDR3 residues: CASSSPGTRGDEQFF. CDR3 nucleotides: TGTGCCAGCAGCTCTCCCGGGACTAGGGGCGATGAGCAGTTCTTC. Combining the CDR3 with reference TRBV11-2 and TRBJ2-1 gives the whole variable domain EAGVAQSPRYKIIEKRQSVAFWCNPISGHATLYWYQQILGQGPKLLIQFQNNGVVDDSQLPKDRFSAERLKGVDSTLKIQPAKLEDSAVYLCASSSPGTRGDEQFFGPGTRLTVL.

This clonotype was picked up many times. This chain's CDR3 is CSVGWGTGANVLTF. The CDR3 DNA is TGCAGCGTTGGTTGGGGGACTGGGGCCAACGTCCTGACTTTC. The chain recombines TRBV29-1 with TRBJ2-6, with D tentatively TRBD1 or TRBD2 (5 bases each). Trimming stripped 4 bases from V and 2 bases from J, with 9 bases between. The CDR3 consists of 14 residues. Germline values: CDR1 SQVTM, CDR2 ANQGSEA.

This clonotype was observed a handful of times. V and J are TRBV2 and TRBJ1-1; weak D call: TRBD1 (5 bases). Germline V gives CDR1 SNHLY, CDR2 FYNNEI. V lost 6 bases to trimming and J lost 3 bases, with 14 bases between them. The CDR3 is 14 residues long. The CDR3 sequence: CASRWGGYDTEAFF. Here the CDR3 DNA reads TGTGCCAGCAGATGGGGGGGGTACGACACTGAAGCTTTCTTT.

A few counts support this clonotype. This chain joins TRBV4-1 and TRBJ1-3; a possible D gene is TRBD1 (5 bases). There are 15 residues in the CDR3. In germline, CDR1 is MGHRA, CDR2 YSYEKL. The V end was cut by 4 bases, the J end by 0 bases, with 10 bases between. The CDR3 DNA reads TGCGCCAGCAGCCTACAGGACGACTCTGGAAACACCATATATTTT. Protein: CASSLQDDSGNTIYF.

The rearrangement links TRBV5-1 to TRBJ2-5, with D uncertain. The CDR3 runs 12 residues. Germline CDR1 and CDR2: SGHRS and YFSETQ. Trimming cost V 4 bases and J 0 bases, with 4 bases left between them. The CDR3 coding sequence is TGCGCCAGCAGCGTAGACCAAGAGACCCAGTACTTC. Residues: CASSVDQETQYF.

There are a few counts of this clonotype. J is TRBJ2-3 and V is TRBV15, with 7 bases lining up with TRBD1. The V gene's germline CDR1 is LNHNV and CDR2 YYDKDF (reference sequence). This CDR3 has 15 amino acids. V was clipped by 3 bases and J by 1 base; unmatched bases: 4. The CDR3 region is CATSSPGQGTDTQYF. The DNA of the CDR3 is TGTGCCACCAGCAGCCCCGGACAGGGCACAGATACGCAGTATTTT.

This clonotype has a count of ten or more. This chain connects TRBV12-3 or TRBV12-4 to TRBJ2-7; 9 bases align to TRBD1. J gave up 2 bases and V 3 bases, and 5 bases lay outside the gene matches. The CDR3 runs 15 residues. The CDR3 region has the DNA TGTGCCAGCAGTTTTCCGGGACAGGGAACCTACGAGCAGTACTTC. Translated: CASSFPGQGTYEQYF.

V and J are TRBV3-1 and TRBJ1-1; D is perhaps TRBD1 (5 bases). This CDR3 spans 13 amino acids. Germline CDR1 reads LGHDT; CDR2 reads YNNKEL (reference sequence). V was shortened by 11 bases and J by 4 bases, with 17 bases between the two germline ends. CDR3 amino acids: CAPGGSKLTEAFF. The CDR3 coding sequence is TGTGCCCCCGGGGGATCTAAACTCACTGAAGCTTTCTTT.

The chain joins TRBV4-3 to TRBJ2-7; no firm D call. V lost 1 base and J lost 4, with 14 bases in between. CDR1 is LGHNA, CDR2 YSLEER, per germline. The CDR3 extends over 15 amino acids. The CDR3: CASSQVGQDPYEQYF. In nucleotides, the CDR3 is TGCGCCAGCAGCCAAGTAGGGCAGGATCCTTACGAGCAGTACTTC.

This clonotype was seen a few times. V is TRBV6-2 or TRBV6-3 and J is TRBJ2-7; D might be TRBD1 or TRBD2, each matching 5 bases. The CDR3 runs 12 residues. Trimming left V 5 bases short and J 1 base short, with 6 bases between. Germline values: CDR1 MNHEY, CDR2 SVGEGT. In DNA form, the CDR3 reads TGTGCCAGCAGTGGGACGTCCTACGAGCAGTACTTC. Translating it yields CASSGTSYEQYF.

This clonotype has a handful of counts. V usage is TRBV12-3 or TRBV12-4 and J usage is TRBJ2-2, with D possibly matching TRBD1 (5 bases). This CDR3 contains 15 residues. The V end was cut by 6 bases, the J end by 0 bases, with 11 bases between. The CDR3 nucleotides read TGTGCCAGCAGAACCGGACACGCGAACACCGGGGAGCTGTTTTTT. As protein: CASRTGHANTGELFF.

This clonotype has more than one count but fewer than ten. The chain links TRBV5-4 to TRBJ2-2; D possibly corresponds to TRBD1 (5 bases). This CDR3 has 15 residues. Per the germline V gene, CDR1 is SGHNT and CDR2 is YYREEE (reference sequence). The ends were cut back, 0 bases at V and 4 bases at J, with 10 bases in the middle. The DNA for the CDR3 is TGTGCCAGCAGCTTGGCACAGGTACCCACCGGGGAGCTGTTTTTT. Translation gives CASSLAQVPTGELFF.

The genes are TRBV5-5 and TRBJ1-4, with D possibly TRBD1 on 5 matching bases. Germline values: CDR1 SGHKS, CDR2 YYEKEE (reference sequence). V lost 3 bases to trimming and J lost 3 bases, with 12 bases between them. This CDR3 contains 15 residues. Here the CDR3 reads CASSWGGPANEKLFF. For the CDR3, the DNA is TGTGCCAGCAGCTGGGGGGGTCCAGCTAATGAAAAACTGTTTTTT.

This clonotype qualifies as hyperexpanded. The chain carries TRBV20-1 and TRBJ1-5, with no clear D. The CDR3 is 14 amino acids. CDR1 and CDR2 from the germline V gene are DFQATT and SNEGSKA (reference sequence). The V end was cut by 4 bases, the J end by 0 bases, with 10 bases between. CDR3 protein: CSATRWNSNQPQHF. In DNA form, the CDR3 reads TGCAGTGCTACCAGGTGGAATAGCAATCAGCCCCAGCATTTT.

The CDR3 region has the DNA TGTGCCAGCAGCCCCATGACAGCGCAACGATATGGCTACACCTTC. Translated, it gives CASSPMTAQRYGYTF. The chain employs TRBV11-2 and TRBJ1-2; a weak D match, TRBD1 (5 bases). The CDR3 is made up of 15 amino acids. V lost 5 bases and J lost 5, with 18 bases in between. Germline V gene data show CDR1 as SGHAT and CDR2 as FQNNGV.